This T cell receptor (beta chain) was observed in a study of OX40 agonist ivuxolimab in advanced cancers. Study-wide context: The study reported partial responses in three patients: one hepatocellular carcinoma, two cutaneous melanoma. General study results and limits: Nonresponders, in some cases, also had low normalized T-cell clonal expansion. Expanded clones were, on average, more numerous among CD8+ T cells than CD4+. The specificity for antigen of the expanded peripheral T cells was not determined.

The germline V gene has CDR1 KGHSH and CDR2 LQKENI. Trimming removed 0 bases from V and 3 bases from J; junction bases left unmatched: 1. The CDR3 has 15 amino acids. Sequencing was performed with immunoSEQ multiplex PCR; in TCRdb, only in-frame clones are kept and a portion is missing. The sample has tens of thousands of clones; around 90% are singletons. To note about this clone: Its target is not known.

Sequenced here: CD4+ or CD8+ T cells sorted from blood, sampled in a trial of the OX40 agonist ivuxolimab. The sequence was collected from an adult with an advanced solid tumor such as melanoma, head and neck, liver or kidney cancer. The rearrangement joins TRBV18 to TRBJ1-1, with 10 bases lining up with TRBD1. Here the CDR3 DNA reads TGTGCCAGCTCACCACCAGGACAGGGGGACACTGAAGCTTTCTTT. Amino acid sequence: CASSPPGQGDTEAFF.